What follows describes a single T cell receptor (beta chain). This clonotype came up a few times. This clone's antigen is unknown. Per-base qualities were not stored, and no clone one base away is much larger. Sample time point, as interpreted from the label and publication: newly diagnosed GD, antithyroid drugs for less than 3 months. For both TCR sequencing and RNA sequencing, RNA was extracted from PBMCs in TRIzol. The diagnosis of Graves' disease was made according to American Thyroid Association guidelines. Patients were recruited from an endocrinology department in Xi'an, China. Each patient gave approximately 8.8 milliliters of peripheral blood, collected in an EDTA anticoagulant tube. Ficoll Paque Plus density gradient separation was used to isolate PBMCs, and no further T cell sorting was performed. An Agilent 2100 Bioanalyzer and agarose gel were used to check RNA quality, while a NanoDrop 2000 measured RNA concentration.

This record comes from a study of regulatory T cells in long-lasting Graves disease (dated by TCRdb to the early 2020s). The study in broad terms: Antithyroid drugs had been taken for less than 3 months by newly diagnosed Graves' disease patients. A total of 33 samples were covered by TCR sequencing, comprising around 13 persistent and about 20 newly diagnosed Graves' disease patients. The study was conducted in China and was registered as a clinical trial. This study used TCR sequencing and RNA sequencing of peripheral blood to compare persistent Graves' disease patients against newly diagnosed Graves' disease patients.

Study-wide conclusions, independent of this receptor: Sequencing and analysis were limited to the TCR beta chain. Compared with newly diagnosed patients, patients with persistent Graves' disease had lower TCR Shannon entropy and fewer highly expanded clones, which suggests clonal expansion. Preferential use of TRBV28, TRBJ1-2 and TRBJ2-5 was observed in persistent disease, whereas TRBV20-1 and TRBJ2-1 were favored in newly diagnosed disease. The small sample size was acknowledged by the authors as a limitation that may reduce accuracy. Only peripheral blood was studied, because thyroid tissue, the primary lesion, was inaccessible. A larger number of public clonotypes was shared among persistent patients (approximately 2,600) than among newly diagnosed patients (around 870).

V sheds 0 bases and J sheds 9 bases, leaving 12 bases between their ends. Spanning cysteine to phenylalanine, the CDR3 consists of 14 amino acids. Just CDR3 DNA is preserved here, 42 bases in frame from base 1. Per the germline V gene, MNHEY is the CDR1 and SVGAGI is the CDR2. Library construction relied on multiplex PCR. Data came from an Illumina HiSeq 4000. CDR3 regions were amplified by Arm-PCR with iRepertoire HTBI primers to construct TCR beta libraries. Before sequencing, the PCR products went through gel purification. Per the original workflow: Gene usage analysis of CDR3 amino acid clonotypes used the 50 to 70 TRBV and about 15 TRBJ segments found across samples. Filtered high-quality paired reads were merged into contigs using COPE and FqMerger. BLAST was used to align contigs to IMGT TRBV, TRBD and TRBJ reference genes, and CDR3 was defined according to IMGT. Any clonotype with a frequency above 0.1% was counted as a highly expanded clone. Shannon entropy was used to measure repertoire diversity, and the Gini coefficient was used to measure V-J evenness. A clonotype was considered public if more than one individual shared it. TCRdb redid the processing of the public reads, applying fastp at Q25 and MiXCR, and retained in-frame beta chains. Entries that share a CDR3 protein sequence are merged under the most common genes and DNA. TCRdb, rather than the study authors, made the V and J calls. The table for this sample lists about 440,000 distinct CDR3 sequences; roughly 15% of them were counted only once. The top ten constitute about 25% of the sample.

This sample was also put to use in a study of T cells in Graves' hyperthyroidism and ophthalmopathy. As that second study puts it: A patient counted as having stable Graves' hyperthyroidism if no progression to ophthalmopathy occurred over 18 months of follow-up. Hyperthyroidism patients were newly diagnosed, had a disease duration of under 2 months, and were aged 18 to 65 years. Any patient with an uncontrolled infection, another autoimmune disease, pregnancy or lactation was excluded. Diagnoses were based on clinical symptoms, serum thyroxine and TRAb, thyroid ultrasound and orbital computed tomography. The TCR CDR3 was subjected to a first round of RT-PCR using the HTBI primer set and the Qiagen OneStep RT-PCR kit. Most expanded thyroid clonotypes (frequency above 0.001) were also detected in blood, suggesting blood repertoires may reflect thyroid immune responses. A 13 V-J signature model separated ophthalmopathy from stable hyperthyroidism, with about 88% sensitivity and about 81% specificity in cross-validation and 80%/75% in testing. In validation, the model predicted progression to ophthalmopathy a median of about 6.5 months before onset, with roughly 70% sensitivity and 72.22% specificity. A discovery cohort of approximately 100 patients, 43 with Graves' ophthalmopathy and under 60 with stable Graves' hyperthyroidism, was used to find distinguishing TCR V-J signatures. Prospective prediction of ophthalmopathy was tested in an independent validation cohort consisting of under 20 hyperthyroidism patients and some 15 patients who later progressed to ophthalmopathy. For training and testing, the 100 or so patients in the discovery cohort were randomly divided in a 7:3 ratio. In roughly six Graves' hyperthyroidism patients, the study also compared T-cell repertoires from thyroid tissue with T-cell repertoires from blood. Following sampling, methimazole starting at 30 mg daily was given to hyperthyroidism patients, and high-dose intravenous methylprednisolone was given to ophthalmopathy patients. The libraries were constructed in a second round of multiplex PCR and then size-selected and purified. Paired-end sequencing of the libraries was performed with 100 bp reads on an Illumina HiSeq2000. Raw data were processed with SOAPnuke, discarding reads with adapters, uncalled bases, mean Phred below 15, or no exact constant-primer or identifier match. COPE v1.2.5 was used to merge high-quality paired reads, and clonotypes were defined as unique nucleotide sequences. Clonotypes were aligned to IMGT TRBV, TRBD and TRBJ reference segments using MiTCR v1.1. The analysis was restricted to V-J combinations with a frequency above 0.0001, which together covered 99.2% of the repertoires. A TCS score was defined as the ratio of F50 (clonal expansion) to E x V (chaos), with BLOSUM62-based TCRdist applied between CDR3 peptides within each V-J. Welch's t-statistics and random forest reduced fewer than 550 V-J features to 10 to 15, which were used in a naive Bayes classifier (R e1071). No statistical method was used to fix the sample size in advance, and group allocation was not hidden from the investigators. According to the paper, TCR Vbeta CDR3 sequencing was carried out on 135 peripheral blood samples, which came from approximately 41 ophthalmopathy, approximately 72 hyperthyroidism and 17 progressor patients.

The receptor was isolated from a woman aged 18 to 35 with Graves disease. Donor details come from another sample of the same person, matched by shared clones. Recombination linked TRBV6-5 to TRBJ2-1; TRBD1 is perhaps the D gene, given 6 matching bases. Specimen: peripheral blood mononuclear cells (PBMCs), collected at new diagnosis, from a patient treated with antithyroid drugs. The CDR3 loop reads CASSYSQGTGEQFF. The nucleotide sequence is TGTGCCAGCAGTTACTCACAGGGAACCGGTGAGCAGTTCTTC.